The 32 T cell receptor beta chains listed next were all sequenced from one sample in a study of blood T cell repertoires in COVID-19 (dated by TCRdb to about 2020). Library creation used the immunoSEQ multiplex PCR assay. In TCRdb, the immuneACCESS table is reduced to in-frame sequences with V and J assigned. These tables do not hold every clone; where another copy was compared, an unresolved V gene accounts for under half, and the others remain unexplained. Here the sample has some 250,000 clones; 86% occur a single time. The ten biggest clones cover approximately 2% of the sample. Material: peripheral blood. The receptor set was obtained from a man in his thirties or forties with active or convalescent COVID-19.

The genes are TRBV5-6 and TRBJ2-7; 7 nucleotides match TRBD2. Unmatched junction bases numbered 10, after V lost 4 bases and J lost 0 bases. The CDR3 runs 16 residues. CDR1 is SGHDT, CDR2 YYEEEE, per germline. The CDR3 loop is CASSSGVISSSYEQYF. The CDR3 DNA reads TGTGCCAGCAGCAGCGGGGTCATCTCAAGCTCCTACGAGCAGTACTTC.

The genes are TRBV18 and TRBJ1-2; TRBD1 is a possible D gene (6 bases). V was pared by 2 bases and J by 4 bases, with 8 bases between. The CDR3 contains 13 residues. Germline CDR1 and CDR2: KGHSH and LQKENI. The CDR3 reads CASSPGGGYGYTF. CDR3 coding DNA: TGTGCCAGCTCACCAGGGGGCGGCTATGGCTACACCTTC.

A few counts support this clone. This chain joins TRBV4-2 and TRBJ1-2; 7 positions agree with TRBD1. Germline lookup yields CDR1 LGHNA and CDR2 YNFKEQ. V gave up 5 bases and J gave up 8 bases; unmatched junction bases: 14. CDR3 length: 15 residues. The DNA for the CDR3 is TGTGCCAGCAGCGACAGGGACATGCCGATCGAGGGCTACACCTTC. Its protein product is CASSDRDMPIEGYTF.

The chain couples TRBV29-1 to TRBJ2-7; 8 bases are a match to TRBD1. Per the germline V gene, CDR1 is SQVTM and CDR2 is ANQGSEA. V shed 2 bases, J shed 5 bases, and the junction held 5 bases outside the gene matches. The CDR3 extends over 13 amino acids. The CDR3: CSVEQGAVHEQYF. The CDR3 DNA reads TGCAGCGTTGAACAGGGGGCGGTCCACGAGCAGTACTTC.

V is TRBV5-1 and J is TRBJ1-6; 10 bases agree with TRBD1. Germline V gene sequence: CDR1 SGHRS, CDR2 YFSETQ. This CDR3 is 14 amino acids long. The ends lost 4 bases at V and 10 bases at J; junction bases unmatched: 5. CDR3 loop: CASSPGQGKSPLHF. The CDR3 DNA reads TGCGCCAGCAGCCCGGGACAGGGGAAATCACCCCTCCACTTT.

The CDR3 DNA follows: TGTGCCAGCAGTTTAGCGGCGGGGTTGGACACTGAAGCTTTCTTT. Translation: CASSLAAGLDTEAFF. The chain recombines TRBV27 with TRBJ1-1; D is uncertain. The V and J ends lost 2 bases and 3 bases respectively, with 13 bases between them. The CDR3 consists of 15 residues. Germline V gene lookup returns CDR1 MNHEY and CDR2 SMNVEV (reference sequence).

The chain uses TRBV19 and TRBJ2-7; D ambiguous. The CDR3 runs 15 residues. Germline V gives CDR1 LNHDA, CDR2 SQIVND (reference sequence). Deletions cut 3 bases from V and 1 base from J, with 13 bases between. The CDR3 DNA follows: TGTGCCAGTAGTATTGGGCACACCTCGTCCTACGAGCAGTACTTC. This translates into CASSIGHTSSYEQYF. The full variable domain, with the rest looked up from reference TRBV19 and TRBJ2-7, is DGGITQSPKYLFRKEGQNVTLSCEQNLNHDAMYWYRQDPGQGLRLIYYSQIVNDFQKGDIAEGYSVSREKKESFPLTVTSAQKNPTAFYLCASSIGHTSSYEQYFGPGTRLTVT.

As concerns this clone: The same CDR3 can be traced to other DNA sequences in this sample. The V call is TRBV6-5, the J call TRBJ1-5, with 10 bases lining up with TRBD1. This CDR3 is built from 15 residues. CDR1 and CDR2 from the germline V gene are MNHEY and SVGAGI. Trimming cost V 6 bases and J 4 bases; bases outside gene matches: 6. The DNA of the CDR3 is TGTGCCAGCAGCCGGGACAGGGGTAGTAATCAGCCCCAGCATTTT. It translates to CASSRDRGSNQPQHF.

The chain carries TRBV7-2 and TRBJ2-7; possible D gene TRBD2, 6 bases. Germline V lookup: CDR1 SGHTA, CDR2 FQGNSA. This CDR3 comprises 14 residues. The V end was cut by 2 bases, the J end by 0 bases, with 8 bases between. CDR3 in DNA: TGTGCCAGCAGCTTATTCGGGAGCTCCTACGAGCAGTACTTC. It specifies CASSLFGSSYEQYF.

The CDR3 loop is CASRTGTSGETQYF. In nucleotides, the CDR3 is TGTGCCAGCAGGACCGGGACTAGCGGAGAGACCCAGTACTTC. The V and J genes are TRBV7-9 and TRBJ2-5; 11 bases are shared with TRBD2. V shed 6 bases and J 4 bases; nucleotides not matched to a gene: 4. The length of the CDR3 is 14 residues. CDR1 is SEHNR and CDR2 is FQNEAQ in the germline V gene (reference sequence).

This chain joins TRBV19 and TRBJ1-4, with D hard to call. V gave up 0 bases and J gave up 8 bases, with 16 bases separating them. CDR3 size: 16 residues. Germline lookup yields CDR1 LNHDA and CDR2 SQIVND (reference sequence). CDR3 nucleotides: TGTGCCAGTAGTATAGATCGAGGTACTCTACGGGAAAAACTGTTTTTT. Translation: CASSIDRGTLREKLFF.

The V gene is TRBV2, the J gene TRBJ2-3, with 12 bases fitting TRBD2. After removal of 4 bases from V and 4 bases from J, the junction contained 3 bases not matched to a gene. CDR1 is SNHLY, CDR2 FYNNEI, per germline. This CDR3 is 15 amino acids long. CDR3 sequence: CASSGTSGVADTQYF. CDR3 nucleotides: TGTGCCAGCAGTGGGACTAGCGGGGTGGCAGATACGCAGTATTTT.

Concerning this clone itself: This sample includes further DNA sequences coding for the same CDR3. This CDR3 is CASSPQGYSPLHF. CDR3 DNA sequence: TGTGCCAGCAGTCCCCAGGGGTATTCACCCCTCCACTTT. The V call is TRBV12-3 or TRBV12-4, the J call TRBJ1-6; D is perhaps TRBD1 (6 bases). Trimming left V 5 bases short and J 8 bases short, with 10 bases between. The CDR3 extends over 13 amino acids.

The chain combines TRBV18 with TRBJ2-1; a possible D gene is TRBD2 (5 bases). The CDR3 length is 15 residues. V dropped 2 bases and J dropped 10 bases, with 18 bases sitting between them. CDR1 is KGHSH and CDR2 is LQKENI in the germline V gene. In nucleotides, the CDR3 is TGTGCCAGCTCACCATGGGCAGGCGGACTGGTGGAGCAGTTCTTC. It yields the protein CASSPWAGGLVEQFF.

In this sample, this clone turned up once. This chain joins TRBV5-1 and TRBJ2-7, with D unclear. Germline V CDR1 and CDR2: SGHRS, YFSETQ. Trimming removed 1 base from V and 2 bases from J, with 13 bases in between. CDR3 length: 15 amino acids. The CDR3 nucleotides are TGCGCCAGCAGCTTGAGCAACTCTGGAGCCTACGAGCAGTACTTC. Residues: CASSLSNSGAYEQYF.

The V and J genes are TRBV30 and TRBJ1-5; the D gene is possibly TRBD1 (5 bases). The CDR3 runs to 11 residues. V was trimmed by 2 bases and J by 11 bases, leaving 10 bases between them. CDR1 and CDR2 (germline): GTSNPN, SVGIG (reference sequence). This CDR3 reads CAWSSGGAQHF. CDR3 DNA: TGTGCCTGGAGTAGTGGAGGGGCCCAGCATTTT.

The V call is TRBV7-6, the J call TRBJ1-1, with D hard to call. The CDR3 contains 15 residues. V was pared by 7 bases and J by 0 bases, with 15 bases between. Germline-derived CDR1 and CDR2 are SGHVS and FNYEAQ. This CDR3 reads CASTPSPGMNTEAFF. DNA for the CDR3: TGTGCCAGCACCCCATCACCCGGGATGAACACTGAAGCTTTCTTT.

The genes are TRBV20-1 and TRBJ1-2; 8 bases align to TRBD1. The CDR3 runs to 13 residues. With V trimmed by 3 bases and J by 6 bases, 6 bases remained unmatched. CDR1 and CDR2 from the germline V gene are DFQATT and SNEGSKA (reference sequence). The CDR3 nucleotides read TGCAGTGCTAGTCAGGGGGCCCTAGATGGCTACACCTTC. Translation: CSASQGALDGYTF.

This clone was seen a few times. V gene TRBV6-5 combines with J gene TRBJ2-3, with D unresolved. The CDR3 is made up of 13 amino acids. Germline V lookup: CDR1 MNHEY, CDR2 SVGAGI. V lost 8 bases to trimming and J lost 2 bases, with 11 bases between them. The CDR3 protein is CASRRFSTDTQYF. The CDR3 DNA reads TGTGCCAGCCGTCGGTTCTCCACAGATACGCAGTATTTT.

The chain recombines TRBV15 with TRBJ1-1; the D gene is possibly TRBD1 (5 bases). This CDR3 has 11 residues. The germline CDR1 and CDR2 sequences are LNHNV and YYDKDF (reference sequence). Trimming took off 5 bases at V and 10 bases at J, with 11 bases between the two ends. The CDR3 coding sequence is TGTGCCACCAGCCATGCGGGGGGAGCTTTCTTT. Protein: CATSHAGGAFF.

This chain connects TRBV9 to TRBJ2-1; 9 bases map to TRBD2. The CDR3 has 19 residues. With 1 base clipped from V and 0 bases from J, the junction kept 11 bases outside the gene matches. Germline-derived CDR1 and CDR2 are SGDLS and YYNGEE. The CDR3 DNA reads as TGTGCCAGCAGCGTAAGTTCTAGCGGGGAGACCAGCTCCTACAATGAGCAGTTCTTC. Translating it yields CASSVSSSGETSSYNEQFF.

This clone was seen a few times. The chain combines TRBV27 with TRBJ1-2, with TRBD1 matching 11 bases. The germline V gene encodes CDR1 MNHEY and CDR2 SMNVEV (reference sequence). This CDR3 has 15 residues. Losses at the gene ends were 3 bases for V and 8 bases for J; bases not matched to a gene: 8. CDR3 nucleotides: TGTGCCAGCAGTTTCTCCGGGACAGGGGGATTCGGCTACACCTTC. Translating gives CASSFSGTGGFGYTF.

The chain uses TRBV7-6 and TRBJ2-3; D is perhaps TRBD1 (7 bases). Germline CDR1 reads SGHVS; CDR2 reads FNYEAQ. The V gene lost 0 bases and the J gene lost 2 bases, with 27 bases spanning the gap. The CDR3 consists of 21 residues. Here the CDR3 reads CASSLAETGSKGGSFTDTQYF. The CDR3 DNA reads TGTGCCAGCAGCTTAGCGGAGACAGGGTCGAAGGGGGGTTCCTTCACAGATACGCAGTATTTT.

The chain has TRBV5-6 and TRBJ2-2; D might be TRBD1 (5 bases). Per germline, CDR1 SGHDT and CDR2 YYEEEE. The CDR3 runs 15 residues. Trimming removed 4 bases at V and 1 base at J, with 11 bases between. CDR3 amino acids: CASSPRTQNTGELFF. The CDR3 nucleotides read TGTGCCAGCAGCCCCCGGACACAGAACACCGGGGAGCTGTTTTTT.

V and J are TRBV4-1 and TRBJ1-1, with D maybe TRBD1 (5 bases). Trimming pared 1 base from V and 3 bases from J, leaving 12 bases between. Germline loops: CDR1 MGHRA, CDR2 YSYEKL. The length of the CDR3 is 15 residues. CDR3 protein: CASSQGVREDTEAFF. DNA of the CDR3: TGCGCCAGCAGCCAAGGGGTCAGGGAGGACACTGAAGCTTTCTTT.

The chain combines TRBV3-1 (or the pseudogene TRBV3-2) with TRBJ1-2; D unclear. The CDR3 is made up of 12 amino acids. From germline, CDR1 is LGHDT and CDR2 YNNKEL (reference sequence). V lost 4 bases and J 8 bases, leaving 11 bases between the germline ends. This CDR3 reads CASSLASRGYTF. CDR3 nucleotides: TGTGCCAGCAGCCTCGCCTCGCGGGGCTACACCTTC.

The CDR3 DNA follows: TGTGCCAGTAGCCAAGACAGGGGAACTGAAGCTTTCTTT. This codes for CASSQDRGTEAFF. This chain joins TRBV19 and TRBJ1-1, with 8 bases matching TRBD1. The CDR3 is 13 amino acids. V lost 6 bases, J lost 5 bases, and 5 bases stayed unmatched. Germline V gene data show CDR1 as LNHDA and CDR2 as SQIVND (reference sequence).

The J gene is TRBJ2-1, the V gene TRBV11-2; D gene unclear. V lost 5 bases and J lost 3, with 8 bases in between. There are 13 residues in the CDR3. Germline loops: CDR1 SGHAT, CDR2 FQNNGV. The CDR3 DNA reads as TGTGCCAGCAGCCCCGGGTACTACAATGAGCAGTTCTTC. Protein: CASSPGYYNEQFF. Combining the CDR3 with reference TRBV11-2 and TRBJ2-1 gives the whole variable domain EAGVAQSPRYKIIEKRQSVAFWCNPISGHATLYWYQQILGQGPKLLIQFQNNGVVDDSQLPKDRFSAERLKGVDSTLKIQPAKLEDSAVYLCASSPGYYNEQFFGPGTRLTVL.

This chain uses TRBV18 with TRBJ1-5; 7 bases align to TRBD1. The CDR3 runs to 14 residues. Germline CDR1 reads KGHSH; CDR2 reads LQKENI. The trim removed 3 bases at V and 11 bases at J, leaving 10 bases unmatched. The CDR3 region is CASSPQTQGGAQHF. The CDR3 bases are TGTGCCAGCTCACCTCAAACGCAGGGGGGTGCCCAGCATTTT.

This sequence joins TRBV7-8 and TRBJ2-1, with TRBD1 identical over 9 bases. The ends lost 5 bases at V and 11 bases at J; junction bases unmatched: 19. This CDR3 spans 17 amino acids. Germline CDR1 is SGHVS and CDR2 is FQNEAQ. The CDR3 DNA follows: TGTGCCAGCAGCCTAAGCCCGGGGACAGGGAGCGACCACCAGCAGTTCTTC. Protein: CASSLSPGTGSDHQQFF.

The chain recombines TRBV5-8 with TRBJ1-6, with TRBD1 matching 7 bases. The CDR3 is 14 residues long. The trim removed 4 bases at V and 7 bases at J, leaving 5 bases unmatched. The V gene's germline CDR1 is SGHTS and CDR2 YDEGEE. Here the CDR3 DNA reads TGTGCCAGCAGCCTGAGACAGGGCAATTCACCCCTCCACTTT. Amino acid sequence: CASSLRQGNSPLHF.

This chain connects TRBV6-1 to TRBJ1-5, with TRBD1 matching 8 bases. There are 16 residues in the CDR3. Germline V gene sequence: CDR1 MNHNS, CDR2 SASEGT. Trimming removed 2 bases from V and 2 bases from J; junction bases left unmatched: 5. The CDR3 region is CASSEQGAFGNQPQHF. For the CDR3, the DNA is TGTGCCAGCAGTGAACAGGGGGCATTCGGCAATCAGCCCCAGCATTTT.